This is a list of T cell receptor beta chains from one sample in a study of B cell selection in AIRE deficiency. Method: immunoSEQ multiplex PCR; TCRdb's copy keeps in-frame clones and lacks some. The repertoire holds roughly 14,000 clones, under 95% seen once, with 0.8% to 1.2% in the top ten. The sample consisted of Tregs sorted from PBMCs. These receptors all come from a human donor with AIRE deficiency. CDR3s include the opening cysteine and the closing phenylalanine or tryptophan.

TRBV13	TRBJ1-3	CASIRRPGNTIYF
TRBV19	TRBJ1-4	CASSHNRNEKLFF
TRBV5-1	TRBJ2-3	CASSLEVLAGRTDTQYF
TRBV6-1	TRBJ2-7	CASRHNGAGTYEQYF
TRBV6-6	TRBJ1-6	CASSYWRQGDSPLHF
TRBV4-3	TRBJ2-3	CASSQTIASRVGPDTQYF
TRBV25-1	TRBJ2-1	CASSGRGSGGNEQFF
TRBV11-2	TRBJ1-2	CASRGAYGYTF
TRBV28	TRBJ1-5	CASSQGTGSQPQHF
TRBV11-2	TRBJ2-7	CASSLGQGTQQYF
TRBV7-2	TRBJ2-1	CASSPYGLAGIINEQFF
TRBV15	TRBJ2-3	CATSISGDKADTQYF